The present T cell receptor beta chain was sequenced within a study of blood T cell repertoires in COVID-19. Study-level background: Acute and convalescent COVID-19 specimens originated in the United States, Italy and Spain.

Trimming cost V 7 bases and J 4 bases; bases outside gene matches: 6. The V gene's germline CDR1 is MNHEY and CDR2 SVGAGI. The CDR3 extends over 14 amino acids. The table came from immunoSEQ multiplex PCR; TCRdb's copy has only in-frame clones and leaves some out. There are about 95,000 clones in the sample; approximately 88% occur only once, and roughly 2.5% lies in the top ten. Sequenced material: peripheral blood. The V gene is TRBV6-5, the J gene TRBJ1-4; 7 nucleotides line up with TRBD1. The receptor was derived from a man aged 50 or older with COVID-19, enrolled during active disease. The CDR3 DNA reads TGTGCCAGCACCCCGGACAGGCGTAATGAAAAACTGTTTTTT. Translated, it gives CASTPDRRNEKLFF.